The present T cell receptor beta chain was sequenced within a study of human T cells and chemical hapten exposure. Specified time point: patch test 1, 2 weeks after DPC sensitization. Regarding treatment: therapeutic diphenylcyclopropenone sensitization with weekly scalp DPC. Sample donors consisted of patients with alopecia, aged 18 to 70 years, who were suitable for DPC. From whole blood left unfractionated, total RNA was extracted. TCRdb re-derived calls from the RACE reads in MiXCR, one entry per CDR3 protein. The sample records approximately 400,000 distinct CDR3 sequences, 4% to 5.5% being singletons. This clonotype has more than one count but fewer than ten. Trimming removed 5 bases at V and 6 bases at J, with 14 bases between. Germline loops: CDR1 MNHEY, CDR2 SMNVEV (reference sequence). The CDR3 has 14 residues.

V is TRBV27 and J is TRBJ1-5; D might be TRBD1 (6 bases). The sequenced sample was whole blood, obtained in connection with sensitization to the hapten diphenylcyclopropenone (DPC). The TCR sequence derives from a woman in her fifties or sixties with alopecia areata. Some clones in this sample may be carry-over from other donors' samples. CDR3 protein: CASSPDRSPQPQHF. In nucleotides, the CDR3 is TGTGCCAGCAGTCCAGACAGGTCCCCTCAGCCCCAGCATTTT.